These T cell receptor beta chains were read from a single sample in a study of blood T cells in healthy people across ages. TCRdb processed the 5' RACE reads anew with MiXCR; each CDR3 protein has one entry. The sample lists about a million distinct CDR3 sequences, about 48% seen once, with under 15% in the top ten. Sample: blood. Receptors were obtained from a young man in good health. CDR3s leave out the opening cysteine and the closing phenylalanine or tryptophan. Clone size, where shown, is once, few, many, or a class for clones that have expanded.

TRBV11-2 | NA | ASSLAGTEQF
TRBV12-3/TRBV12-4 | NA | ASSLERGIAKNIQY
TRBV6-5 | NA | ASSYSGGTQETQY
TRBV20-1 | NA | SARWRITEAF
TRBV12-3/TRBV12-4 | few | ASSIAGGPYNEQF
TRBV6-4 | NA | ASSDSSRGPTDTQY
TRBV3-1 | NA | ASSQGLPVGYT
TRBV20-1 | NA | SARGTSGEYEQY
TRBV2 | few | ASSTAGSSYNEQF
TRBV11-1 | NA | ASSSWDRSYEQY
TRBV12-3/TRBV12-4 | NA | ASSFMRGDSYNEQF
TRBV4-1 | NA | ASKSIAGGPDDQY
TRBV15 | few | ATSRVGGVQETQY
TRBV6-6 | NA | ASSWAGYSNQPQH
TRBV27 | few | ASTRDRGDNEQF
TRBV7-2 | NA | ASRLRSIRNEQF
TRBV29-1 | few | SVQTGDSYEQY
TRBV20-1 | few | SRDRGLRVTEAF
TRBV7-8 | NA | ASSLGQRWNEQF